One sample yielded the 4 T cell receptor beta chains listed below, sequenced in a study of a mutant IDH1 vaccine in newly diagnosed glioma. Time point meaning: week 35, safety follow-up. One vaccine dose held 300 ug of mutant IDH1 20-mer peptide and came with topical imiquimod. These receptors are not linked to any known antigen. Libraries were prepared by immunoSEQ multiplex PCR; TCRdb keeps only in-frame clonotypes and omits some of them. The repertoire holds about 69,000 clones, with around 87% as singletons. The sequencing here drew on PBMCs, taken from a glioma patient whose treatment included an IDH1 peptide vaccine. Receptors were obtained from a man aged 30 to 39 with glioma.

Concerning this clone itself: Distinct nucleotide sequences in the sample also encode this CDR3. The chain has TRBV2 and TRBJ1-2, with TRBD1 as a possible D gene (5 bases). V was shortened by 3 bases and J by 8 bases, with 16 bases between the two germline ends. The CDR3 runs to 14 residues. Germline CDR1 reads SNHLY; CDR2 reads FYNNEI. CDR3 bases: TGTGCCAGCAGTGAGGGCAGGGAGACTGGAGGCTACACCTTC. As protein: CASSEGRETGGYTF.

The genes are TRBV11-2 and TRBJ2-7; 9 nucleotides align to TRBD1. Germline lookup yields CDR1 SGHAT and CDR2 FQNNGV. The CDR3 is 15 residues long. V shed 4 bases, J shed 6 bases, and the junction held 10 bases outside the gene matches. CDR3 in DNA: TGTGCCAGCAGCTCAAACAGGGGGCTTTATCTCGAGCAGTACTTC. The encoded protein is CASSSNRGLYLEQYF.

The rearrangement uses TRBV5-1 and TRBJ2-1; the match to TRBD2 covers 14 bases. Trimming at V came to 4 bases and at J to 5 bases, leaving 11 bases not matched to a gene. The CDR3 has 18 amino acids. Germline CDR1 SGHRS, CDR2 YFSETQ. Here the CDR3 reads CASSLRTSGGFNNNEQFF. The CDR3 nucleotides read TGCGCCAGCAGCCTACGGACTAGCGGGGGGTTCAATAACAATGAGCAGTTCTTC.

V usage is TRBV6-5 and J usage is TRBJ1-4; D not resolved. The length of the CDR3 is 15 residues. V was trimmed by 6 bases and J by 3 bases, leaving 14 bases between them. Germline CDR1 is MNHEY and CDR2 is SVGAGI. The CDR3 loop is CASSLTWYPNEKLFF. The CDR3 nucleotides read TGTGCCAGCAGCTTGACTTGGTACCCTAATGAAAAACTGTTTTTT.